This entry describes one T cell receptor beta chain. The data are from a study of T cell changes during pregnancy in multiple sclerosis. With 7 bases clipped from V and 6 bases from J, the junction kept 5 bases outside the gene matches. This CDR3 is 15 amino acids long. CDR1 is MNHEY and CDR2 is SVGAGI in the germline V gene. Sequencing used immunoSEQ multiplex PCR; TCRdb keeps in-frame clones, though not all of them. The table includes just over 30,000 clones, around nine tenths detected once. The specimen comprised CD8+ T cells from peripheral blood mononuclear cells, sampled in the second trimester of pregnancy. The sequence was collected from a female donor with multiple sclerosis, enrolled in a pregnancy study. The rearrangement joins TRBV6-5 to TRBJ2-1, with 14 bases matching TRBD2. In nucleotides, the CDR3 is TGTGCCAGCAAACTAGGGACTAGCGGGAGCAATGAGCAGTTCTTC. Amino acid sequence: CASKLGTSGSNEQFF.